This entry lists 26 T cell receptor beta chains sequenced from one sample in a study of blood T cell repertoires in COVID-19. Profiling relied on immunoSEQ multiplex PCR, and the TCRdb table lists in-frame clones only, not all of them. The data show roughly 170,000 clones, around 78% seen once. What was sequenced was PBMCs or T cells enriched from blood (not recorded which). These receptors were taken from a woman between 50 and 59 years old who had recovered from COVID-19.

J is TRBJ1-5 and V is TRBV7-9; D gene ambiguous. The CDR3 is 14 residues long. The ends were cut back, 4 bases at V and 3 bases at J, with 10 bases in the middle. Germline V gives CDR1 SEHNR, CDR2 FQNEAQ (reference sequence). The CDR3 sequence: CASSWPGTNQPQHF. CDR3 sequence (DNA): TGTGCCAGCAGCTGGCCGGGAACCAATCAGCCCCAGCATTTT.

This clone was seen a handful of times. The chain joins TRBV7-2 to TRBJ2-1, with 7 positions matching TRBD2. Germline V gives CDR1 SGHTA, CDR2 FQGNSA. The trim removed 5 bases at V and 7 bases at J, leaving 17 bases unmatched. The CDR3 runs to 17 residues. In DNA form, the CDR3 reads TGTGCCAGCAGCCCAACCGGGGGGACCGGACGTCGGAATGAGCAGTTCTTC. Encoded protein: CASSPTGGTGRRNEQFF.

The chain uses TRBV19 and TRBJ1-1, with a possible D match to TRBD1 (5 bases). Germline CDR1 is LNHDA and CDR2 is SQIVND (reference sequence). The CDR3 runs to 15 residues. V was trimmed by 5 bases and J by 6 bases, leaving 19 bases between them. The CDR3 loop reads CASSGIQGSSAEAFF. CDR3 in DNA: TGTGCCAGTAGTGGGATCCAGGGTTCAAGCGCTGAAGCTTTCTTT.

The rearrangement uses TRBV7-2 and TRBJ1-4, with D possibly TRBD1 on 6 matching bases. CDR3 length: 13 amino acids. V was clipped by 3 bases and J by 8 bases, with 10 bases between them. CDR1 SGHTA and CDR2 FQGNSA come from the germline V gene. For the CDR3, the DNA is TGTGCCAGCAGCTTGGACAGTCGGGAAAAACTGTTTTTT. It is translated as CASSLDSREKLFF.

The V gene is TRBV7-9, the J gene TRBJ2-3; TRBD2 might be the D (6 bases). V lost 5 bases and J 1 base, leaving 16 bases between the germline ends. Germline V gene sequence: CDR1 SEHNR, CDR2 FQNEAQ (reference sequence). The CDR3 runs 16 residues. DNA of the CDR3: TGTGCCAGCAGCCGATCACGGGAGTGGGGCACAGATACGCAGTATTTT. This codes for CASSRSREWGTDTQYF.

This chain connects TRBV6-5 to TRBJ1-6, with a possible D match to TRBD1 (5 bases). Germline CDR1 is MNHEY and CDR2 is SVGAGI. The V end lost 0 bases, the J end lost 3 bases, and 9 bases lay between the germline ends. The CDR3 runs 16 residues. The CDR3 DNA reads TGTGCCAGCAGTTACTCGGGGCAGATCTATAATTCACCCCTCCACTTT. It is translated as CASSYSGQIYNSPLHF.

The gene calls are TRBV7-2 and TRBJ2-1, with 11 bases lining up with TRBD1. This CDR3 spans 19 amino acids. Germline lookup yields CDR1 SGHTA and CDR2 FQGNSA. The ends lost 10 bases at V and 0 bases at J; junction bases unmatched: 17. The CDR3 DNA is TGTGCCACCTTCCCTCGGGACAGGGGGAAGACTAGCTCCTACAATGAGCAGTTCTTC. Translation: CATFPRDRGKTSSYNEQFF.

The J gene is TRBJ1-2, the V gene TRBV6-2 or TRBV6-3; D gene ambiguous. With 2 bases removed from V and 2 bases from J, the gap between germline ends came to 6 bases. The CDR3 extends over 13 amino acids. Germline CDR1 is MNHEY and CDR2 is SVGEGT. CDR3 region: CASSYAGNYGYTF. The CDR3 DNA reads as TGTGCCAGCAGTTACGCGGGGAACTATGGCTACACCTTC.

This chain uses TRBV7-9 with TRBJ2-3; 11 nucleotides match TRBD2. The V gene end was trimmed by 5 bases and the J gene end by 3 bases; junction bases not matched to a gene: 4. Per germline, CDR1 SEHNR and CDR2 FQNEAQ (reference sequence). The CDR3 runs to 15 residues. The CDR3 here is CASSPLAGGTDTQYF. The CDR3 DNA is TGTGCCAGCAGCCCTTTAGCGGGAGGGACAGATACGCAGTATTTT.

This chain connects TRBV28 to TRBJ2-1; 12 bases align to TRBD2. CDR3 length: 18 residues. The germline V gene encodes CDR1 MDHEN and CDR2 SYDVKM. With 6 bases clipped from V and 4 bases from J, the junction kept 13 bases outside the gene matches. The CDR3 is CASSRRTSGDTRYNEQFF. The CDR3 nucleotides are TGTGCCAGCAGCCGTCGGACTAGCGGGGATACTCGTTACAATGAGCAGTTCTTC.

CDR3 nucleotide sequence: TGTGCCAGCAGCTTAGCCCAGGCGCCCTATGGCTACACCTTC. Encoded protein: CASSLAQAPYGYTF. J is TRBJ1-2 and V is TRBV7-9; D not resolved. Trimming stripped 0 bases from V and 4 bases from J, with 9 bases between. CDR1 SEHNR and CDR2 FQNEAQ come from the germline V gene (reference sequence). This CDR3 has 14 residues. The full variable domain, in which reference TRBV7-9 and TRBJ1-2 provide the parts outside the CDR3, is DTGVSQNPRHKITKRGQNVTFRCDPISEHNRLYWYRQTLGQGPEFLTYFQNEAQLEKSRLLSDRFSAERPKGSFSTLEIQRTEQGDSAMYLCASSLAQAPYGYTFGSGTRLTVV.

V and J are TRBV10-1 and TRBJ2-2; possibly TRBD2 for D (5 bases). CDR3 length: 16 residues. V was shortened by 3 bases and J by 0 bases, with 11 bases between the two germline ends. Germline loops: CDR1 WNHNN, CDR2 SYGVQD (reference sequence). Here the CDR3 reads CASSDPGLSNTGELFF. DNA for the CDR3: TGCGCCAGCAGTGATCCCGGACTGTCGAACACCGGGGAGCTGTTTTTT.

V and J are TRBV7-3 and TRBJ2-2; no firm D call. CDR3 length equals 13 residues. Deletions cut 5 bases from V and 6 bases from J, with 10 bases between. CDR1 SGHTA and CDR2 FQGTGA come from the germline V gene. The chain's CDR3 is CASSPVGPGELFF. In DNA form, the CDR3 reads TGTGCCAGCAGCCCTGTGGGCCCCGGGGAGCTGTTTTTT.

The chain links TRBV5-6 to TRBJ2-7; 9 bases align to TRBD1. Trimming removed 4 bases from V and 4 bases from J; junction bases left unmatched: 6. Germline V gives CDR1 SGHDT, CDR2 YYEEEE. The CDR3 consists of 14 residues. The CDR3 DNA reads as TGTGCCAGCAGCCCGACAGGGGGACGTTACGAGCAGTACGTC. This sequence encodes CASSPTGGRYEQYV.

The chain is built from TRBV6-2 or TRBV6-3 and TRBJ2-2; TRBD1 aligns across 8 bases. The CDR3 sequence is 17 residues long. After removal of 0 bases from V and 1 base from J, the junction contained 4 bases not matched to a gene. CDR1 and CDR2 (germline): MNHEY, SVGEGT. CDR3 residues: CASSYSGGTGNTGELFF. For the CDR3, the DNA is TGTGCCAGCAGTTACTCGGGCGGGACAGGGAACACCGGGGAGCTGTTTTTT.

The chain links TRBV7-2 to TRBJ1-5; perhaps TRBD1 as D (6 bases). The ends were cut back, 5 bases at V and 9 bases at J, with 20 bases in the middle. There are 15 residues in the CDR3. The germline gives CDR1 SGHTA, CDR2 FQGNSA. The CDR3 DNA reads as TGTGCCAGCAGCCCCACCCGAGGGGGTGGGGGGCCCCAGCATTTT. It codes for CASSPTRGGGGPQHF.

The V and J genes are TRBV9 and TRBJ1-2, with 9 bases lining up with TRBD1. The trim removed 3 bases at V and 7 bases at J, leaving 13 bases unmatched. The length of the CDR3 is 16 residues. The V gene's germline CDR1 is SGDLS and CDR2 YYNGEE. CDR3 residues: CASSAGAGTGRAGYTF. The CDR3 nucleotides read TGTGCCAGCAGCGCCGGGGCCGGGACAGGGCGGGCTGGCTACACCTTC.

The chain has TRBV7-9 and TRBJ1-5; D perhaps matches TRBD1 (5 bases). CDR3 length: 15 amino acids. In germline, CDR1 is SEHNR, CDR2 FQNEAQ (reference sequence). The ends were cut back, 1 base at V and 7 bases at J, with 14 bases in the middle. The CDR3 bases are TGTGCCAGCAGCTTAGAAGGACGAAGGGGCCAGCCCCAGCATTTT. This codes for CASSLEGRRGQPQHF.

A few counts support this clone. The genes are TRBV15 and TRBJ2-3, with a possible D match to TRBD1 (6 bases). Germline V gene lookup returns CDR1 LNHNV and CDR2 YYDKDF (reference sequence). CDR3 length: 15 amino acids. V shed 1 base and J shed 3 bases, with 11 bases lying between them. This CDR3 is CATSRAQGITDTQYF. CDR3 DNA: TGTGCCACCAGCAGAGCACAGGGTATTACAGATACGCAGTATTTT. The whole variable domain, remainder taken from reference TRBV15 and TRBJ2-3, is DAMVIQNPRYQVTQFGKPVTLSCSQTLNHNVMYWYQQKSSQAPKLLFHYYDKDFNNEADTPDNFQSRRPNTSFCFLDIRSPGLGDTAMYLCATSRAQGITDTQYFGPGTRLTVL.

This clone has a single count. In DNA form, the CDR3 reads TGTGCCAGCAGCCAAGAAGAGAGGAGCTACACCTTC. Its protein is CASSQEERSYTF. V and J are TRBV4-2 and TRBJ1-2; D not resolved. The CDR3 loop spans 12 amino acids. Germline V CDR1 and CDR2: LGHNA, YNFKEQ. Trimming left V 0 bases short and J 9 bases short, with 8 bases between.

This chain links TRBV12-5 with TRBJ1-2; TRBD1 matches 7 bases. The CDR3 runs 14 residues. Germline trimming cut 6 bases from V and 2 bases from J; bases unmatched to any gene: 6. CDR1 and CDR2 from the germline V gene are LGHNT and FRNRAP. The CDR3 sequence: CASGQGERNYGYTF. DNA of the CDR3: TGTGCTAGTGGCCAGGGGGAGAGAAACTATGGCTACACCTTC.

This clone showed up just once. The V gene is TRBV10-2, the J gene TRBJ2-1; TRBD2 matches at 7 bases. The CDR3 runs 16 residues. With V trimmed by 0 bases and J by 3 bases, 5 bases remained unmatched. Germline CDR1 reads WSHSY; CDR2 reads SAAADI. CDR3 sequence reads: CASSESSQRGYNEQFF. The CDR3 DNA reads TGCGCCAGCAGTGAGTCGAGCCAGCGGGGCTACAATGAGCAGTTCTTC.

V usage is TRBV5-1 and J usage is TRBJ1-6, with D unresolved. Trimming pared 2 bases from V and 11 bases from J, leaving 20 bases between. CDR1 SGHRS and CDR2 YFSETQ come from the germline V gene. The CDR3 spans 16 residues. In DNA form, the CDR3 reads TGCGCCAGCAGCTTTCAAGTTGGCAGGTCAGGCGCACCCCTCCACTTT. This encodes CASSFQVGRSGAPLHF.

This chain uses TRBV24-1 with TRBJ1-2; 7 nucleotides align to TRBD1. V dropped 6 bases and J dropped 7; count of bases not matched to a gene: 10. The germline CDR1 and CDR2 sequences are KGHDR and SFDVKD. CDR3 length: 14 residues. The CDR3 sequence: CATSTKDRLIGYTF. The CDR3 coding sequence is TGTGCCACCAGTACTAAGGACAGGTTGATTGGCTACACCTTC.

This clone was detected a few times. The chain has TRBV28 and TRBJ1-5, with unresolved D. The CDR3 contains 14 residues. Trimming stripped 8 bases from V and 0 bases from J, with 11 bases between. Germline loops: CDR1 MDHEN, CDR2 SYDVKM. CDR3 amino acids: CASFAGYSNQPQHF. Here the CDR3 DNA reads TGTGCCAGCTTTGCCGGTTATAGCAATCAGCCCCAGCATTTT.

The gene calls are TRBV7-9 and TRBJ1-1; D is perhaps TRBD1 (6 bases). The CDR3 has 16 residues. Germline lookup yields CDR1 SEHNR and CDR2 FQNEAQ (reference sequence). V lost 4 bases and J lost 7, with 22 bases in between. The CDR3 sequence is CASSSYQLTQGDEAFF. CDR3 bases: TGTGCCAGCAGCTCATATCAACTAACACAGGGAGATGAAGCTTTCTTT.